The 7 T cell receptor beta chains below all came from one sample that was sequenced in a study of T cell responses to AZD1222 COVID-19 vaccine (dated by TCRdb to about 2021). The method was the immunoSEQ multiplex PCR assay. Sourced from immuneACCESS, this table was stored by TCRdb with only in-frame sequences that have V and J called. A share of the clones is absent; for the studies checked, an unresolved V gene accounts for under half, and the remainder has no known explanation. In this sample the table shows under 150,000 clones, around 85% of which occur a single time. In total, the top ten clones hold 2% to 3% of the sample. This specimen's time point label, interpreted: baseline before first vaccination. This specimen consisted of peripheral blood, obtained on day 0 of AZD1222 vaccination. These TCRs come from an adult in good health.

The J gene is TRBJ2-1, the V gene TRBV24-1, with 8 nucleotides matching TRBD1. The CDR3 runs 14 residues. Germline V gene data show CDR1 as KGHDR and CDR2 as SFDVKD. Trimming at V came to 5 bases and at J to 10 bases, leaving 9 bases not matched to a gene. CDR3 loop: CATSARTGIGEQFF. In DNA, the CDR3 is TGTGCCACCAGTGCCAGGACAGGGATCGGAGAGCAGTTCTTC.

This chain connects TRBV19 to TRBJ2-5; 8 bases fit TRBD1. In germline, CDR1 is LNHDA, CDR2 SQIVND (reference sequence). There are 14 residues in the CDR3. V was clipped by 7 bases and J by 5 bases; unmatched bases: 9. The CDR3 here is CASTSTGAGETQYF. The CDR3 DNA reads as TGTGCCAGTACCTCGACAGGGGCGGGGGAGACCCAGTACTTC.

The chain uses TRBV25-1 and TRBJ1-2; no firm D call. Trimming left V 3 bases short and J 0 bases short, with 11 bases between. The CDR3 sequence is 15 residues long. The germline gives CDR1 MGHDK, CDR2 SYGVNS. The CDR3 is CASSDRGITNYGYTF. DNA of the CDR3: TGTGCCAGCAGTGATCGGGGAATTACTAACTATGGCTACACCTTC.

DNA for the CDR3: TGTGCCAGCAGAGATGACAGGGAAGGGGGAAAACTGTTTTTT. Protein sequence: CASRDDREGGKLFF. The chain recombines TRBV28 with TRBJ1-4; TRBD1 agrees at 7 bases. The CDR3 covers 14 residues. V gave up 6 bases and J gave up 10 bases; unmatched junction bases: 11. The germline V gene encodes CDR1 MDHEN and CDR2 SYDVKM.

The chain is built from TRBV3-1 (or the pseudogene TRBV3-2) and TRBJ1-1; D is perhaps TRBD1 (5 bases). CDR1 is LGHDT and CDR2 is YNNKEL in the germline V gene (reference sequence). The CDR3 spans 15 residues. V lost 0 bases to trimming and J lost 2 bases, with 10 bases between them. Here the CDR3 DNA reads TGTGCCAGCAGCCAAGATCTCGACAGAAACACTGAAGCTTTCTTT. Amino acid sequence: CASSQDLDRNTEAFF.

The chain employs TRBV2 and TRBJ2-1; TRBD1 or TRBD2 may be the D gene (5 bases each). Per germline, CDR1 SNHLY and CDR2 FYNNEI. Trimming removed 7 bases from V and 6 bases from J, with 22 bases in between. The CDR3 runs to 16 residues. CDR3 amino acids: CASTEGDLARSNEQFF. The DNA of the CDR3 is TGTGCCAGCACCGAAGGGGACCTAGCTCGTAGCAATGAGCAGTTCTTC. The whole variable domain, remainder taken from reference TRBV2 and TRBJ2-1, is EPEVTQTPSHQVTQMGQEVILRCVPISNHLYFYWYRQILGQKVEFLVSFYNNEISEKSEIFDDQFSVERPDGSNFTLKIRSTKLEDSAMYFCASTEGDLARSNEQFFGPGTRLTVL.

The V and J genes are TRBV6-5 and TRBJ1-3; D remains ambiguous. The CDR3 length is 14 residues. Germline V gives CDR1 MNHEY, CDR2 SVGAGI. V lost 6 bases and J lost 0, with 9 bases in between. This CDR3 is CASRDRFSGNTIYF. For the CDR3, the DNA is TGTGCCAGCAGAGATAGGTTCTCTGGAAACACCATATATTTT.